Shown below are 3 T cell receptor beta chains from a single sample sequenced in a study of T cell clones after liver transplantation. Produced via immunoSEQ multiplex PCR; TCRdb's table is partial and in-frame only. The sample consists of 65,000 to 80,000 clones, approximately 87% of them appearing once. Sequences were derived from CD4+ T cells from blood, sampled at the 22-month timepoint. The receptors shown here come from a human patient who received a liver transplant. Some T cells may be graft donor cells.

V is TRBV5-1 and J is TRBJ1-6; D unclear. The CDR3 spans 18 residues. Germline V CDR1 and CDR2: SGHRS, YFSETQ. V gave up 0 bases and J gave up 0 bases, with 13 bases separating them. The DNA of the CDR3 is TGCGCCAGCAGCTTGGTGGTAGGAATAAGCTCCTATAATTCACCCCTCCACTTT. Amino acids: CASSLVVGISSYNSPLHF.

This clone turned up a few times. V and J are TRBV4-1 and TRBJ1-3; D remains unclear. The V end lost 3 bases, the J end lost 2 bases, and 5 bases lay between the germline ends. Germline values: CDR1 MGHRA, CDR2 YSYEKL. The CDR3 has 13 amino acids. Here the CDR3 reads CASSHLPGNTIYF. CDR3 coding DNA: TGCGCCAGCAGCCACCTCCCTGGAAACACCATATATTTT.

The chain carries TRBV10-3 and TRBJ2-1, with D possibly matching TRBD2 (6 bases). Trimming stripped 7 bases from V and 4 bases from J, with 20 bases between. This CDR3 region has 16 residues. The germline CDR1 and CDR2 sequences are ENHRY and SYGVKD. The CDR3: CAITPGTGTPYNEQFF. The DNA for the CDR3 is TGTGCCATCACCCCCGGGACCGGGACTCCATACAATGAGCAGTTCTTC.